The rows below give T cell receptor beta chains drawn from one sample of a study of cytomegalovirus exposure and HLA in healthy donors. Generated by immunoSEQ multiplex PCR, the TCRdb table keeps only in-frame clones and is missing some. The sample holds 150,000 to 200,000 clones, roughly 85% seen once. The sample comprised PBMCs. These receptors came from a man aged 50 or older in good health and CMV-seropositive. Each CDR3 is given with its conserved first and last residue. The D gene is left open where the match is weak. Not all rows give a size; the values are once, few, many and, for expanded clones, a class.

j_call v_call d_call clone_size cdr3_nt cdr3_aa
TRBJ1-1 TRBV5-1 . few TGCGCCAGCAGCGCACAGACAGGGAACACTGAAGCTTTCTTT CASSAQTGNTEAFF
TRBJ1-2 TRBV28 . . TGTGCCAGCAGTTTCTCTCTTCAACAGGGTGACTATGGCTACACCTTC CASSFSLQQGDYGYTF
TRBJ2-2 TRBV6-4 . . TGTGCCAGCAGTGAGACTAGTCCGAACACCGGGGAGCTGTTTTTT CASSETSPNTGELFF
TRBJ2-1 TRBV7-7 . . TGTGCCAGCAGCCCCCAGGGAAGTGAGCAGTTCTTC CASSPQGSEQFF
TRBJ1-1 TRBV4-3 . few TGCGCCAGCAGCCAAGGGCCATTGAACACTGAAGCTTTCTTT CASSQGPLNTEAFF
TRBJ2-1 TRBV11-1 TRBD2 . TGTGCCAGCAGCATGGCTAGCGGGCGATACAATGAGCAGTTCTTC CASSMASGRYNEQFF
TRBJ2-1 TRBV7-9 TRBD2 . TGTGCCAGCAGCTCTAGCGGGGGGGCTGCCTACAATGAGCAGTTCTTC CASSSSGGAAYNEQFF
TRBJ1-6 TRBV6-6 . . TGTGCCAGCATGTGGAGCCATTATAATTCACCCCTCCACTTT CASMWSHYNSPLHF
TRBJ2-1 TRBV2 TRBD2 . TGTGCCAGCAGTAGGACTAGCGGGGCCGATTATACTCTTTACAATGAGCAGTTCTTC CASSRTSGADYTLYNEQFF
TRBJ2-2 TRBV7-6 TRBD1 many TGTGCCAGCAGCGGGGGGACAGGGGGAAGAGAATTCGGCGGGGAGCTGTTTTTT CASSGGTGGREFGGELFF
TRBJ1-1 TRBV9 TRBD1 . TGTGCCAGCAGCGGGGGGACAGGGCGGAACACTGAAGCTTTCTTT CASSGGTGRNTEAFF
TRBJ2-2 TRBV9 . . TGTGCCAGCAGCGTAGGACAGGCCGGGGAGCTGTTTTTT CASSVGQAGELFF
TRBJ1-1 TRBV5-1 . . TGCGCCAGCAGCTTGGGGAGCTCTATACGAATGAACACTGAAGCTTTCTTT CASSLGSSIRMNTEAFF